This T cell receptor beta chain appears in the sequencing data of a study of blood T cells in healthy people across ages. Sample-barcoded 5' priming and a J-beta primer mix drove a second PCR of about 7 to 12 cycles. TCRdb re-analysed the 5' RACE reads in MiXCR, keeping a single row per CDR3 protein. Of about 1.7 million distinct CDR3 sequences in the sample, over 25% were seen once. Per-sample PBMC isolation yielded at least 7 million cells. After removal of 4 bases from V and 10 bases from J, the junction contained 11 bases not matched to a gene. This CDR3 has 16 amino acids. Germline loops: CDR1 SGHTA, CDR2 FQGNSA.

The sequence derives from a woman in her thirties in good health. The chain couples TRBV7-2 to TRBJ2-1; 12 bases line up with TRBD2. What was sequenced was blood. CDR3 in amino acids: CASSSSTSGGSDEQFF. In DNA, the CDR3 is TGTGCCAGCAGCTCCTCGACTAGCGGGGGTTCCGACGAGCAGTTCTTC.